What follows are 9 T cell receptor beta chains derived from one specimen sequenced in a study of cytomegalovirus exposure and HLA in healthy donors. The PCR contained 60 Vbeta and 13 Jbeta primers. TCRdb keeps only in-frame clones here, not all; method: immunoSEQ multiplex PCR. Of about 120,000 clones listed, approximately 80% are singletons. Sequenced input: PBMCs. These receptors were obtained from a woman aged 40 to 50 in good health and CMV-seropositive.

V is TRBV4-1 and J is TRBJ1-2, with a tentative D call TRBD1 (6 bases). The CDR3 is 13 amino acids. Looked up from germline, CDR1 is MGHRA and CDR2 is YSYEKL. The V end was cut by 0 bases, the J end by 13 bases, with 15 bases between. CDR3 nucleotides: TGCGCCAGCAGCCAAGAACAGGGCCCGGAGGTCACCTTC. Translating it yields CASSQEQGPEVTF.

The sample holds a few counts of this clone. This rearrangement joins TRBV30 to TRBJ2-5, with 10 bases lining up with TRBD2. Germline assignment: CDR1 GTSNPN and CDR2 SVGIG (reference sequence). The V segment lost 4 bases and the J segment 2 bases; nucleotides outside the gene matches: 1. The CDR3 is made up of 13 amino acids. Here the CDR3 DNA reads TGTGCCTGGAAAGCGGGAGGGCAAGAGACCCAGTACTTC. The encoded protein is CAWKAGGQETQYF.

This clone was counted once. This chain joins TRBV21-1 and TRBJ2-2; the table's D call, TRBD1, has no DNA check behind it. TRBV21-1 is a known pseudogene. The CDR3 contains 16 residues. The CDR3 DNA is TGTGCCAGCAGCGCTTCGGGACAGGGGAACACCGGGGAGCTGTTTTTT. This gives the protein CASSASGQGNTGELFF.

The CDR3 reads CASSPLHEQYF. The CDR3 region has the DNA TGTGCCAGCAGTCCCCTCCACGAGCAGTACTTC. The V gene is TRBV25-1, the J gene TRBJ2-5, with D uncertain. The J call is uncertain, as TRBJ2-7 better fits the DNA end. Per the germline V gene, CDR1 is MGHDK and CDR2 is SYGVNS. The CDR3 loop spans 11 amino acids.

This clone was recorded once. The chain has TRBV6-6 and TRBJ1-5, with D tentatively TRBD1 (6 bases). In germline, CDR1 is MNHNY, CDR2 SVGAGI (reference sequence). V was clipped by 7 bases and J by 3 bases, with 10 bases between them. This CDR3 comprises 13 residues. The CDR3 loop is CASKQGNNQPQHF. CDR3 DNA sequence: TGTGCCAGCAAACAGGGTAACAATCAGCCCCAGCATTTT.

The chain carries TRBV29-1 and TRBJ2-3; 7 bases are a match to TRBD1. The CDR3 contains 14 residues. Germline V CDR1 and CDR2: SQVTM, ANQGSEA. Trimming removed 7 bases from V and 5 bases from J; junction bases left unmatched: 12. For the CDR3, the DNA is TGCAGCGGATCCGACAGGGTTAGGGTAGATACGCAGTATTTT. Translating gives CSGSDRVRVDTQYF.

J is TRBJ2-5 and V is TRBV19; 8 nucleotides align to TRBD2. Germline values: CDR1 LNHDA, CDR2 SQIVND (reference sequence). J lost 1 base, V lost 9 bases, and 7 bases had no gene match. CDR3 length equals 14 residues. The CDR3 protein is CASNRGGSQETQYF. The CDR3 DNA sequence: TGTGCCAGCAATCGGGGGGGATCCCAAGAGACCCAGTACTTC.

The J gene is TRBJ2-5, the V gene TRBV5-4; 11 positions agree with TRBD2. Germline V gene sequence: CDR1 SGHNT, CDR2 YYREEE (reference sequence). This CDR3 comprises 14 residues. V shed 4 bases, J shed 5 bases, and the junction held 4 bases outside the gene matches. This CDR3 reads CASSLSGRVETQYF. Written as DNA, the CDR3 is TGTGCCAGCAGCCTTAGCGGGAGGGTCGAGACCCAGTACTTC. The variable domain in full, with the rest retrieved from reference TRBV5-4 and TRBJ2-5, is ETGVTQSPTHLIKTRGQQVTLRCSSQSGHNTVSWYQQALGQGPQFIFQYYREEENGRGNFPPRFSGLQFPNYSSELNVNALELDDSALYLCASSLSGRVETQYFGPGTRLLVL.

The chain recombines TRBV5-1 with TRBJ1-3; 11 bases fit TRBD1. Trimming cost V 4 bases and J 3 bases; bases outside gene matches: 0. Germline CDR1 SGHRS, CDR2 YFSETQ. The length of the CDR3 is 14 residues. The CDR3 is CASSGTGGGNTIYF. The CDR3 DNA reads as TGCGCCAGCAGCGGGACAGGGGGTGGAAACACCATATATTTT.